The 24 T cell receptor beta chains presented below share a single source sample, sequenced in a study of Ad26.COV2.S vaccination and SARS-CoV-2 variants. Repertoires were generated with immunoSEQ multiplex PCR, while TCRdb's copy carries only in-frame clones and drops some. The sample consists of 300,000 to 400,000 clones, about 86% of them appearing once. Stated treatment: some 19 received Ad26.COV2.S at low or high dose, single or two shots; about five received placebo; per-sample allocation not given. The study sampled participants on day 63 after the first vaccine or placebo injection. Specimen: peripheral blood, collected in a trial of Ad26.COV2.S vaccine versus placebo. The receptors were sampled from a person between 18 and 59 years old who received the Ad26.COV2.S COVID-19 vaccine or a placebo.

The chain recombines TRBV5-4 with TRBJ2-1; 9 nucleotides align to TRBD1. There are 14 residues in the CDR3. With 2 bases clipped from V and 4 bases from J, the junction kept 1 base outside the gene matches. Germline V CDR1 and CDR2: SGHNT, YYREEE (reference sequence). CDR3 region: CASSLGTGYNEQFF. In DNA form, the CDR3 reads TGTGCCAGCAGCTTAGGGACAGGGTACAATGAGCAGTTCTTC.

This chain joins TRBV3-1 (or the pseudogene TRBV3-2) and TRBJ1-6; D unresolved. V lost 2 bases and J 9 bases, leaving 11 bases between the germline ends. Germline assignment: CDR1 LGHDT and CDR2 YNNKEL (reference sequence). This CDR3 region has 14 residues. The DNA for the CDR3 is TGTGCCAGCAGCCAACTGAGCTTTGGTTCACCCCTCCACTTT. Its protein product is CASSQLSFGSPLHF.

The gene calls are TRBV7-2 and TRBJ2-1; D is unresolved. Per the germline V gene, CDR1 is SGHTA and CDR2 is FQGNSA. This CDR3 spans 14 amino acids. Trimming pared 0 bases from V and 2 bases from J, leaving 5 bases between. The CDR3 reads CASSLAGPYNEQFF. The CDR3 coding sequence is TGTGCCAGCAGCTTAGCTGGGCCCTACAATGAGCAGTTCTTC.

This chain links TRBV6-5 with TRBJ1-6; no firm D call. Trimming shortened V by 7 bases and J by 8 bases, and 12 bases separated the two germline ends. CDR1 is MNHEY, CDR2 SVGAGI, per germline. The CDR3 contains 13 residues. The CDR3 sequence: CASKEDRYSPLHF. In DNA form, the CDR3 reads TGTGCCAGCAAAGAGGACCGTTATTCACCCCTCCACTTT.

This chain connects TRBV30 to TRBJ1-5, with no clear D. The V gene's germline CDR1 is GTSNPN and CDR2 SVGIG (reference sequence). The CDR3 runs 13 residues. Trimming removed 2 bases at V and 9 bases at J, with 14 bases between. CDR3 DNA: TGTGCCTGGAGTACAGAGACCCTGGGGCCCCAGCATTTT. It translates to CAWSTETLGPQHF.

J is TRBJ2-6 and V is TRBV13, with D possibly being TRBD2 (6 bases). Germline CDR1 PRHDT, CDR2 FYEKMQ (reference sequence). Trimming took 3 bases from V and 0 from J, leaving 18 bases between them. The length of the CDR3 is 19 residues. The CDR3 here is CASSFRHGTASSGANVLTF. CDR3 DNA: TGTGCCAGCAGCTTCCGACACGGGACTGCCAGCTCTGGGGCCAACGTCCTGACTTTC.

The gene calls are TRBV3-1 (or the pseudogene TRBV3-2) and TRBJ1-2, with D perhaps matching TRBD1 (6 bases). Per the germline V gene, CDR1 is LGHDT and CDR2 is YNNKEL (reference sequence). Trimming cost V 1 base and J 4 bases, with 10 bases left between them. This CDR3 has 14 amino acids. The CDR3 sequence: CASSQVDRSYGYTF. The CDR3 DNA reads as TGTGCCAGCAGCCAAGTCGACAGGAGCTATGGCTACACCTTC.

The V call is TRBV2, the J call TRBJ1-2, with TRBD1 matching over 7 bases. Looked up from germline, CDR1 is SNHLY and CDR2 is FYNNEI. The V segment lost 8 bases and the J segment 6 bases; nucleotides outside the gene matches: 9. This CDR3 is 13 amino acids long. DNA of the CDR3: TGTGCCAGCGGGCGTAACAGGGGCGATGGCTACACCTTC. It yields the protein CASGRNRGDGYTF.

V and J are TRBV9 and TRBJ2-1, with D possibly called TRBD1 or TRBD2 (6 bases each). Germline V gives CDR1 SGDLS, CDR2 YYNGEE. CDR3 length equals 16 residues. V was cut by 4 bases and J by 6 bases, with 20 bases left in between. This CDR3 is CASSPRGSGRSNEQFF. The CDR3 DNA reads TGTGCCAGCAGCCCTAGGGGGAGCGGGCGATCCAATGAGCAGTTCTTC.

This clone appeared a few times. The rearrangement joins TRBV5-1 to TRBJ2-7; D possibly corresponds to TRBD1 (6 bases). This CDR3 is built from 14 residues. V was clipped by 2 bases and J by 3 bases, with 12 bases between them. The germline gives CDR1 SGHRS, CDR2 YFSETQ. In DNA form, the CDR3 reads TGCGCCAGCAGCTTTACCGGGACAATCTACGAGCAGTACTTC. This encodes CASSFTGTIYEQYF.

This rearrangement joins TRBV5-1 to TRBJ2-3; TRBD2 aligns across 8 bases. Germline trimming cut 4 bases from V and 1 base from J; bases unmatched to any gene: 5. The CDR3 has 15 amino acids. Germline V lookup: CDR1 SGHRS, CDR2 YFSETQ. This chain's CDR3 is CASSPQAGGTDTQYF. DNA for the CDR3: TGCGCCAGCAGCCCGCAAGCGGGGGGCACAGATACGCAGTATTTT.

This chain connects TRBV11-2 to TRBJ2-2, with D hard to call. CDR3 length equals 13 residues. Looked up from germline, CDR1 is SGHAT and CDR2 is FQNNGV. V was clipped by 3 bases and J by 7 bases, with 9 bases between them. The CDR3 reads CASSFSGIGELFF. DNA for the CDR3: TGTGCCAGCAGCTTTTCAGGAATCGGGGAGCTGTTTTTT. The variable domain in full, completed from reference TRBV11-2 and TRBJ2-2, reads EAGVAQSPRYKIIEKRQSVAFWCNPISGHATLYWYQQILGQGPKLLIQFQNNGVVDDSQLPKDRFSAERLKGVDSTLKIQPAKLEDSAVYLCASSFSGIGELFFGEGSRLTVL.

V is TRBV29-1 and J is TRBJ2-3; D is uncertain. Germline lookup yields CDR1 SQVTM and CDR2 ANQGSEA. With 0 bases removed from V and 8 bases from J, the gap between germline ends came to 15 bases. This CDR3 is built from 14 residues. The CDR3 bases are TGCAGCGTTGAAGACTTAGGGTTCCACGGTACGCAGTATTTT. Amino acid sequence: CSVEDLGFHGTQYF.

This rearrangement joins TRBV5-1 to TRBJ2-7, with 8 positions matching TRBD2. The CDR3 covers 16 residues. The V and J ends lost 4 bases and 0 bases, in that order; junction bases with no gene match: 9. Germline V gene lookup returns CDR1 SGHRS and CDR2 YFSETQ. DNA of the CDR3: TGCGCCAGCAGCCGGGGGGGGCAGCAAAGCTCCTACGAGCAGTACTTC. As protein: CASSRGGQQSSYEQYF.

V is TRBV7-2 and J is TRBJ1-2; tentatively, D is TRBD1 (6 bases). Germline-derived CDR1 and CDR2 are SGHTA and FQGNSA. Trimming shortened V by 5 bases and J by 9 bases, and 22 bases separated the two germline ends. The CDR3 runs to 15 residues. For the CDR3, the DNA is TGTGCCAGCAGCCGCGAGGGGGGGCCAGGTAGGAGCTACACCTTC. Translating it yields CASSREGGPGRSYTF.

The CDR3 DNA reads TGTGCCAGCAGCTTATACACCGGACTCCAGCATTTT. Translated: CASSLYTGLQHF. The V gene is TRBV7-9, the J gene TRBJ1-5, with D unresolved. The CDR3 is made up of 12 amino acids. V lost 2 bases and J lost 12, with 11 bases in between. In germline, CDR1 is SEHNR, CDR2 FQNEAQ (reference sequence).

This CDR3 reads CASSQGGGRIQETQYF. CDR3 nucleotides: TGCGCCAGCAGCCAAGGTGGTGGACGGATACAAGAGACCCAGTACTTC. V and J are TRBV4-3 and TRBJ2-5; no reliable D call. Between the trimmed V and J ends, which lost 1 base and 2 bases, there was a span of 14 bases. This CDR3 region has 16 residues. Per the germline V gene, CDR1 is LGHNA and CDR2 is YSLEER.

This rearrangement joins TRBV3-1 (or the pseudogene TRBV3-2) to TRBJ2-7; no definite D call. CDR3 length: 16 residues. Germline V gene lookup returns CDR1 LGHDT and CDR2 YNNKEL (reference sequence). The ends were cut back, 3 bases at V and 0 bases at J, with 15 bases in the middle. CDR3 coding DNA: TGTGCCAGCAGCCATTTAGGACCGGTCGGCTCCTACGAGCAGTACTTC. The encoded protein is CASSHLGPVGSYEQYF.

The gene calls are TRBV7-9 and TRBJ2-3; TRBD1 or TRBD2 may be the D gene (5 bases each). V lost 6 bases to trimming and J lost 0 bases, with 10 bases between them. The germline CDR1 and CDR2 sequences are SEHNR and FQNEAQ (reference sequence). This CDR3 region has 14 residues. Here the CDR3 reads CASSEGLSTDTQYF. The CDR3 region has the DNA TGTGCCAGCAGTGAGGGGCTTAGCACAGATACGCAGTATTTT.

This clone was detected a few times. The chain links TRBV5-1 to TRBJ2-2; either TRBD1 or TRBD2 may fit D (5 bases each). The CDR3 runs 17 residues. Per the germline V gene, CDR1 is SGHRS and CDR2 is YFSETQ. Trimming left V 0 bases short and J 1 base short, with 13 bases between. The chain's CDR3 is CASSLDAGTGNTGELFF. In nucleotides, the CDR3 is TGCGCCAGCAGCTTGGATGCCGGGACGGGGAACACCGGGGAGCTGTTTTTT.

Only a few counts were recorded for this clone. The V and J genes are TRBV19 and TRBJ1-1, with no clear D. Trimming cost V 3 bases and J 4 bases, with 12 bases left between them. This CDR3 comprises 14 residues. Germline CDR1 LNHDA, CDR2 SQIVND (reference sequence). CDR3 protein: CASSMRSSITEAFF. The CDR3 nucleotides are TGTGCCAGTAGTATGAGGTCATCGATCACTGAAGCTTTCTTT.

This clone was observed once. CDR3 sequence (DNA): TGTGCCAGCAGCCCCCATGCTCCCGGCACAGATACGCAGTATTTT. Its protein product is CASSPHAPGTDTQYF. The gene calls are TRBV3-1 (or the pseudogene TRBV3-2) and TRBJ2-3; no definite D call. V shed 4 bases and J shed 1 base, with 12 bases lying between them. The CDR3 covers 15 residues. Germline-derived CDR1 and CDR2 are LGHDT and YNNKEL (reference sequence).

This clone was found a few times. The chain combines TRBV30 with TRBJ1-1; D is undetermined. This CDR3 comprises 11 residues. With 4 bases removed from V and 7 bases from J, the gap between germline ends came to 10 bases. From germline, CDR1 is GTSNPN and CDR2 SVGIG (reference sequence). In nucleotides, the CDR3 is TGTGCCTGGAATGGTAGATTTGAAGCTTTCTTT. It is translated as CAWNGRFEAFF.

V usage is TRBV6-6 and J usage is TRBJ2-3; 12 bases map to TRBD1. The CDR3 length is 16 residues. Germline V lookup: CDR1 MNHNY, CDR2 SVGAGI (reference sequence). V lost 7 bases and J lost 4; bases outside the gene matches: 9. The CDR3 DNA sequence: TGTGCCAGCACTCTAAAGGGACAGGGGGCTTCAGATACGCAGTATTTT. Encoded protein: CASTLKGQGASDTQYF.